The rows below give T cell receptor beta chains drawn from one sample of a study of blood T cell repertoires in COVID-19. Method: immunoSEQ multiplex PCR; TCRdb's copy keeps in-frame clones and lacks some. This sample has under 200,000 clones, with approximately 91% found just once. Sequencing was carried out using peripheral blood. These receptors were taken from a man younger than 35 with acute or convalescent COVID-19. Each CDR3 is given with its conserved first and last residue. The size entry is marked missing in some rows and otherwise reads once, few, many or a size class.

j_call	v_call	clone_size	cdr3_aa
TRBJ2-3	TRBV4-1	-	CASSHSSGEVDTQYF
TRBJ2-7	TRBV9	-	CASSVDTRGREQYF
TRBJ1-5	TRBV6-2/TRBV6-3	-	CASSSGQPQHF
TRBJ1-4	TRBV3-1/TRBV3-2	-	CASSQATVATNEKLFF
TRBJ2-3	TRBV12-5	-	CASGSQGATDTQYF
TRBJ1-1	TRBV27	-	CASRTLSGKGNTEAFF
TRBJ2-7	TRBV7-8	-	CASSLTGSRYEQYF
TRBJ2-7	TRBV2	-	CASSGTSGRGSYEQYF
TRBJ1-2	TRBV6-5	-	CASSYSKSRGYGYTF
TRBJ2-6	TRBV18	once	CASSPQGGVESGANVLTF